This T cell receptor beta chain originates from a study of monozygotic twins with cystic fibrosis (dated by TCRdb to 2020 to 2023). Regarding the complete study: Barcoded libraries were prepared from 3 to 3.5 micrograms of fragmented DNA with approximately 15 PCR cycles. The study compared TCR beta repertoires within and between 16 monozygotic twin pairs with cystic fibrosis to assess genetic influence on V and J gene usage. The cohort comprised ten female and six male twin pairs aged 2.0 to 36.4 years, median about 9.4 years, mostly children and adolescents. Twins were ranked among around 1,000 cohort participants for weight-for-height and FEVPerc (FEV1 disease centile) at the day of blood sampling. Data for three of the twin pairs had previously been reported in another context. General conclusions and limits of the study: V gene usage was most similar to the co-twin in 13 of 16 pairs, and J usage was most similar to the co-twin in 8 of 16 pairs, which suggests genetic constraints. The cohort was small, and the number of shared CDR3s showed no association with age, concordance or disease severity. Simpson clonality was generally low (median around 0.01), which suggests a naive-dominated repertoire, and clonality was higher in the most severely affected patients. Sharing of nucleotide-identical clonotypes was significantly greater within monozygotic CF twin pairs than between unrelated CF individuals (P = 0.000026, Mann-Whitney).

The twin pairs came from the European Cystic Fibrosis Twin and Sibling Study Cohort, a cohort that recruited patients from over a hundred CF clinics across 14 European countries. Zygosity and CFTR genotype were verified in-house, with zygosity tested by multiplex PCR of nine short tandem repeat loci. Peripheral blood was sampled from each twin, and clinical parameters were recorded on the day of blood sampling. Phenol/chloroform extraction was used to isolate genomic DNA from peripheral blood cells, and the DNA was then kept in TE buffer at 4 degrees C. Details on this clone: The clone's antigen remains unknown. It has no much larger one-base neighbor in the sample; base qualities were not kept.

Following the manufacturer's instructions, the researchers used the immunoSEQ immune profiling system to amplify TCR beta CDR3 regions via multiplex PCR. An Illumina NextSeq system was used to carry out the sequencing. Under the source paper's analysis protocol: Sequence data were processed on the immunoSEQ Analyzer platform, and clonality was computed as the square root of Simpson's index of productive rearrangements. Similarity in V and J usage was quantified by Jensen-Shannon distance, and CDR3 generation probabilities were calculated with OLGA. Shared CDR3 sequences were searched in the immuneACCESS database (August 2020) and in VDJdb (December 2020). The clones in this table, taken by TCRdb from immuneACCESS, are in-frame only. Not every clone is retained; where verified, under half of the shortfall comes from an unresolved V gene, and the cause of the rest is unknown. D and trimming come from the DNA, and the V and J calls and clone size come from that table. The sample table lists approximately 23,000 clones, roughly 89% of them with a count of one. The ten largest clones capture around 1.2% of the sample.

This TCR derives from a woman in her twenties or thirties with cystic fibrosis. Sequencing input: blood.

The nucleotide sequence reads as follows: TGTGCCAGCAGCCATACGGGACCCTACGAGCAGTACTTC. The resulting protein is CASSHTGPYEQYF. In this chain, TRBV11-1 is recombined with TRBJ2-7; the D gene is possibly TRBD1 or TRBD2, each agreeing over 5 bases. Trimming removed 5 bases from V and 2 bases from J, leaving 10 bases between the germline ends. The CDR3 runs 13 amino acids, cysteine and phenylalanine included. The retained sequence is limited to the CDR3, 39 bases, with the frame set at the first base. For CDR1 and CDR2, the germline V gene (reference sequence) lists SGHAT and FQDESV.